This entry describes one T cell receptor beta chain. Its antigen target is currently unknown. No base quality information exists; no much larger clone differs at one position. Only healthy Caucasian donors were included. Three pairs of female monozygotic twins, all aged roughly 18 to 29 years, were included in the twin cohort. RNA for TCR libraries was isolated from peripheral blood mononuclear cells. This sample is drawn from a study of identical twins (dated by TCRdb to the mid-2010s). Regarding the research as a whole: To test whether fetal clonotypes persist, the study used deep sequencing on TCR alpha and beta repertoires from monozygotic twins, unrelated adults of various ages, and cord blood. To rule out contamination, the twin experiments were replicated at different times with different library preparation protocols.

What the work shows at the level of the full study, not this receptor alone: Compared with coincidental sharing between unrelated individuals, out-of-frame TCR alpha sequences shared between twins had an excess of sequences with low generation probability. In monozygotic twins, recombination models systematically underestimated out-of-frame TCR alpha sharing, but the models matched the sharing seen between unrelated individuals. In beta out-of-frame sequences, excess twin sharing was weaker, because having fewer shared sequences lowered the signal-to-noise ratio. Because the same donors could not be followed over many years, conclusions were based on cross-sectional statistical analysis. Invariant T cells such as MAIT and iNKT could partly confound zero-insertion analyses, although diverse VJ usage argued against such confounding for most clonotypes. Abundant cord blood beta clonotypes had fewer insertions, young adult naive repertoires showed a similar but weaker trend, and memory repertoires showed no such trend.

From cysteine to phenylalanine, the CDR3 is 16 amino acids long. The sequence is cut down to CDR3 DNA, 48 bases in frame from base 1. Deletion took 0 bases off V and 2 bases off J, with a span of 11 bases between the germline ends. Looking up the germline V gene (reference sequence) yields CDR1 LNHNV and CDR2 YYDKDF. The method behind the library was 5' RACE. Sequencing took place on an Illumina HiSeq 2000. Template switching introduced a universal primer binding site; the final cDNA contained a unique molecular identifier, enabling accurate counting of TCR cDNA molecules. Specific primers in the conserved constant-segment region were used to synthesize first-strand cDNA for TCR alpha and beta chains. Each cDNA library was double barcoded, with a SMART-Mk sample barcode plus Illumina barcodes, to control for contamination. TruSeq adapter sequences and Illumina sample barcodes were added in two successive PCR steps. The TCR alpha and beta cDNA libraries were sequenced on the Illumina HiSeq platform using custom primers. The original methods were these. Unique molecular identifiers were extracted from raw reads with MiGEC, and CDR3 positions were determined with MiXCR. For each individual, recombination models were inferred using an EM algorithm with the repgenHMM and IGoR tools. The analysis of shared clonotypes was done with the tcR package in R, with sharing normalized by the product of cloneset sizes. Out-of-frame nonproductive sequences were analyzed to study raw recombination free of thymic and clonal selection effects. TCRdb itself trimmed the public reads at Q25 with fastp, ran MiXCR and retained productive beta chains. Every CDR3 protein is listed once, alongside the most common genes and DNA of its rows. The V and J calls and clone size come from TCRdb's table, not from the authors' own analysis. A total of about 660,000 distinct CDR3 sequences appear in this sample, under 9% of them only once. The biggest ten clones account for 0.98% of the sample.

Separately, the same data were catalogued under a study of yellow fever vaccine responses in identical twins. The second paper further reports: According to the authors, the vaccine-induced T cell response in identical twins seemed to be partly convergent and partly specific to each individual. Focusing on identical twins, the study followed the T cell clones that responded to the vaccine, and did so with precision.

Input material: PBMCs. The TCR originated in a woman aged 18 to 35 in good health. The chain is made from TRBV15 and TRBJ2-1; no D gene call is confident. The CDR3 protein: CATSRDGDSPYNEQFF. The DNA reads TGTGCCACCAGCAGAGATGGGGATAGCCCCTACAATGAGCAGTTCTTC.